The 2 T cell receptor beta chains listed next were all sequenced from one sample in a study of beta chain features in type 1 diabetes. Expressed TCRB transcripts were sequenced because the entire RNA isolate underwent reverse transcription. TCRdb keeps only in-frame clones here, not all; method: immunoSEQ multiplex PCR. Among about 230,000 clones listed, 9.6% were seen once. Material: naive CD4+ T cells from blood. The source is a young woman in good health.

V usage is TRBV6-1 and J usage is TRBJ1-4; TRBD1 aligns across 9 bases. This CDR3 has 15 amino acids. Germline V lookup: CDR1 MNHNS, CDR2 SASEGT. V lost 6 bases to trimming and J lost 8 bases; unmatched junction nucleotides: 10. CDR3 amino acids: CASRRPGTGREKLFF. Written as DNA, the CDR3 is TGTGCCAGCAGGAGGCCCGGGACAGGGCGCGAAAAACTGTTTTTT.

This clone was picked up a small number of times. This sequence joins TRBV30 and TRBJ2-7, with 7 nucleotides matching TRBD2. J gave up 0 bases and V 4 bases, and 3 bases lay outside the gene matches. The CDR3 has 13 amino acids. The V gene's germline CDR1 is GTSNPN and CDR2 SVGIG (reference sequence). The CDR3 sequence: CAWIVAGSYEQYF. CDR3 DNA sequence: TGTGCCTGGATAGTAGCGGGCTCCTACGAGCAGTACTTC.